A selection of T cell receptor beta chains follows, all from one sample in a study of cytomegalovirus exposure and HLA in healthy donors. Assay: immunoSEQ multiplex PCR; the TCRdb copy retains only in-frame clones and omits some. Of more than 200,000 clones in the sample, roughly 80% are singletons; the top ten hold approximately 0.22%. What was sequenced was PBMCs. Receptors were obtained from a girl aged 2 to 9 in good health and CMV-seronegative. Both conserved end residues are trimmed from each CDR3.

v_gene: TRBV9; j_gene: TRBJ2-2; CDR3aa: ASSVDRGGTGELF
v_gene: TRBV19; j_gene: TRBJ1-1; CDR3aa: ASSSTENTEAF
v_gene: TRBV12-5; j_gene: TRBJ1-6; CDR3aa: ASGTSSGRSSPLH
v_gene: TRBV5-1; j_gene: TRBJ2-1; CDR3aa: ASSLLLGLLPHEQF
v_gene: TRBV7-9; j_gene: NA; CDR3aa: ASSFGLIPSYEQY
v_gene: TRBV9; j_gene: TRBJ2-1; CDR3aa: ASSVTHTSDYNEQF
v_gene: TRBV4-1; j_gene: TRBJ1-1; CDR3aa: ASSQALGLPTEAF
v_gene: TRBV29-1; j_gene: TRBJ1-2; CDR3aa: SITGRGTHPDYGYT
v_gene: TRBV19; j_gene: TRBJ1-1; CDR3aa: ASSSGTGGGEAF
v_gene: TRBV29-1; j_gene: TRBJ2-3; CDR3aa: SVEDHVRGTDTQY
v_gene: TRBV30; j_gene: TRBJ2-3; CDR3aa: AWMTGAADTQY
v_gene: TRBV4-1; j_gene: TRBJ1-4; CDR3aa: ASSQREGWEKLF
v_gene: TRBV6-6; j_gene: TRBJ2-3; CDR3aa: ASSLSGDSTDTQY
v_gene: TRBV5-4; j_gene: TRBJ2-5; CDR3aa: ASSLARLAGDQETQY
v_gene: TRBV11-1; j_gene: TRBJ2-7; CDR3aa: ASSSDPGLASYEQY
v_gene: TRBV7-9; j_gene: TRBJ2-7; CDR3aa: ASTPRSGDYEQY
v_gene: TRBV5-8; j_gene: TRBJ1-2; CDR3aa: ASSARVAGISGYT
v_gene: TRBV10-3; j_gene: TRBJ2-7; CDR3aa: AISGSDRASTYEQY
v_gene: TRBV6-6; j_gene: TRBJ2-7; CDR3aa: ASSAGQSEQY
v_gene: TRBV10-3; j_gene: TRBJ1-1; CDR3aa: AIGAGTVNTEAF
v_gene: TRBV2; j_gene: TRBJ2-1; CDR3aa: ASTRLAGGHEQF
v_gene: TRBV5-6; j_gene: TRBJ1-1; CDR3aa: ASSLGVNTEAF
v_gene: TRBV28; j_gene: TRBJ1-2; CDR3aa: ASISDSYGYT
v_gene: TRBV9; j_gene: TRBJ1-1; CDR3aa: ASSVGGPMNTEAF
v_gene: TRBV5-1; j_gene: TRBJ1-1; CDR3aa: ASSLVPADTEAF
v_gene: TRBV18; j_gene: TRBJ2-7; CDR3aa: ASSPPSSPGGEQY
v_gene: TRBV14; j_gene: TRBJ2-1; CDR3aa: ASSQGQQKQF
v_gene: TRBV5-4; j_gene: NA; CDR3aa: ASRPGTGGFSYEQY
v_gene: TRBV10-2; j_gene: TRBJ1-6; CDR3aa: ASRGTDHYNSPLH
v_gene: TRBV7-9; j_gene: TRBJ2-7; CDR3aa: SSSSWAGDDEQY
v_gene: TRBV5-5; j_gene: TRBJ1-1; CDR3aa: ASSLFGRGGNTEAF
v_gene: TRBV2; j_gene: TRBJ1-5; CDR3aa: ASSSGAAPLDQPQH
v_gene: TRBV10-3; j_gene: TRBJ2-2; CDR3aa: AISESMPSAGELF
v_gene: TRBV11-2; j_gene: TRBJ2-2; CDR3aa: ASSSWTSGGNTGELF
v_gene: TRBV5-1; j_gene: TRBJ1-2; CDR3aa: ASSLDSYGYT
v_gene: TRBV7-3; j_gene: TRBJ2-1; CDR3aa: ASSVAGGSKNEQF
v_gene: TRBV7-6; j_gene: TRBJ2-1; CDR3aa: ASTRMAAGVLAYNEQF
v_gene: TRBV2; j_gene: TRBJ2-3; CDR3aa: ASSPRTSGGVDTQY
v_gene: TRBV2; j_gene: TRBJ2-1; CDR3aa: ASSVRLAGAFLGNEQF
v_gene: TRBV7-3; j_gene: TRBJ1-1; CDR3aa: ASSPGGMNTEAF
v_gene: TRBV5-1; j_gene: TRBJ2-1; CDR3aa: ASSLAGFHEQF
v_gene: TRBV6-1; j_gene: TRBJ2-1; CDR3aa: ASSEAVGSDEQF
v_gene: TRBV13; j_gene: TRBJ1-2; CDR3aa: ASSPTKNPSGQGNYGYT
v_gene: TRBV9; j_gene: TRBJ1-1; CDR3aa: ASRQGSRGNTEAF
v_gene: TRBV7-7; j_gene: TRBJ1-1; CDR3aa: ASSLALNTEAF
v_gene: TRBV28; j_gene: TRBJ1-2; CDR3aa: ASSYRDRPRYGYT
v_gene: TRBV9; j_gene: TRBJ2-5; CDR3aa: ASSYGLAGAVQETQY
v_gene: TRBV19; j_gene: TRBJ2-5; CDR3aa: ASLRETQY
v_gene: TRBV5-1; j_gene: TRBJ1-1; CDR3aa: ASSVGGNTEAF